These 13 T cell receptor beta chains share one sample of origin, sequenced in a study of cytomegalovirus exposure and HLA in healthy donors. The PCR used 60 Vbeta and 13 Jbeta primers. Method: immunoSEQ multiplex PCR; TCRdb's copy keeps in-frame clones and lacks some. The data show 110,000 to 150,000 clones, and the top ten clones hold approximately 1%. The material sequenced was PBMCs. All receptors come from a male donor in good health and CMV-seronegative.

The chain has TRBV30 and TRBJ1-2; D possibly corresponds to TRBD1 (5 bases). CDR1 is GTSNPN and CDR2 is SVGIG in the germline V gene (reference sequence). Trimming cost V 3 bases and J 7 bases, with 12 bases left between them. The CDR3 spans 12 residues. CDR3 sequence: CAWSDSASGYTF. In DNA, the CDR3 is TGTGCCTGGAGCGACAGTGCGAGTGGCTACACCTTC.

J is TRBJ1-2 and V is TRBV2; 7 bases agree with TRBD1. Unmatched junction bases numbered 7, after V lost 6 bases and J lost 3 bases. The CDR3 loop spans 14 amino acids. The germline V gene encodes CDR1 SNHLY and CDR2 FYNNEI. CDR3 DNA sequence: TGTGCCAGCAGGGCCCACGGGACAGACTATGGCTACACCTTC. This sequence encodes CASRAHGTDYGYTF.

This sequence joins TRBV11-2 and TRBJ2-7; 7 bases agree with TRBD2. The CDR3 has 16 residues. Unmatched junction bases numbered 10, after V lost 5 bases and J lost 0 bases. Looked up from germline, CDR1 is SGHAT and CDR2 is FQNNGV. The CDR3 sequence: CASSPGGGTNSYEQYF. The CDR3 DNA follows: TGTGCCAGCAGCCCGGGGGGAGGGACGAACTCCTACGAGCAGTACTTC.

The rearrangement uses TRBV28 and TRBJ2-3; 10 bases map to TRBD2. The length of the CDR3 is 15 residues. V was clipped by 2 bases and J by 6 bases; unmatched bases: 5. CDR1 MDHEN and CDR2 SYDVKM come from the germline V gene. The CDR3 loop reads CASSLGAGGYDTQYF. The DNA for the CDR3 is TGTGCCAGCAGTTTAGGAGCGGGAGGGTACGATACGCAGTATTTT.

This chain links TRBV5-1 with TRBJ2-3; 7 bases fit TRBD1. V trimming: 2 bases; J trimming: 2 bases; junction bases outside the gene matches: 8. The CDR3 runs to 16 residues. Germline CDR1 and CDR2: SGHRS and YFSETQ. As DNA, the CDR3 is TGCGCCAGCAGCTTCATACCACAGGGGTTCACAGATACGCAGTATTTT. This codes for CASSFIPQGFTDTQYF.

The gene calls are TRBV7-9 and TRBJ2-1; the match to TRBD2 covers 14 bases. Trimming at V came to 5 bases and at J to 3 bases, leaving 3 bases not matched to a gene. Germline values: CDR1 SEHNR, CDR2 FQNEAQ (reference sequence). This CDR3 is 16 amino acids long. CDR3 protein: CASSKGLAGVYNEQFF. CDR3 nucleotides: TGTGCCAGCAGCAAGGGACTAGCGGGAGTCTACAATGAGCAGTTCTTC.

The rearrangement links TRBV6-5 to TRBJ2-1; 10 bases line up with TRBD2. V gave up 4 bases and J gave up 7 bases; unmatched junction bases: 10. CDR1 and CDR2 (germline): MNHEY, SVGAGI. The CDR3 extends over 16 amino acids. CDR3 loop: CASSLAGGSGVNEQFF. The CDR3 region has the DNA TGTGCCAGCAGTTTAGCGGGGGGCAGCGGGGTGAATGAGCAGTTCTTC.

This rearrangement joins TRBV13 to TRBJ1-1; D is undetermined. Trimming cost V 3 bases and J 1 base, with 6 bases left between them. Per the germline V gene, CDR1 is PRHDT and CDR2 is FYEKMQ (reference sequence). This CDR3 has 13 residues. The CDR3 DNA is TGTGCCAGCAGCTTGGAGACGAACACTGAAGCTTTCTTT. It yields the protein CASSLETNTEAFF. The full variable domain, with the rest looked up from reference TRBV13 and TRBJ1-1, is AAGVIQSPRHLIKEKRETATLKCYPIPRHDTVYWYQQGPGQDPQFLISFYEKMQSDKGSIPDRFSAQQFSDYHSELNMSSLELGDSALYFCASSLETNTEAFFGQGTRLTVV.

The chain is built from TRBV7-6 and TRBJ2-2, with D possibly being TRBD2 (5 bases). The CDR3 length is 15 residues. V was trimmed by 3 bases and J by 11 bases, leaving 19 bases between them. The germline V gene encodes CDR1 SGHVS and CDR2 FNYEAQ. In DNA, the CDR3 is TGTGCCAGCAGCTTGGTCGTTACCACCCGGGGAGAGCTGTTTTTT. The encoded protein is CASSLVVTTRGELFF.

This chain connects TRBV7-8 to TRBJ2-2; the match to TRBD2 covers 11 bases. This CDR3 contains 16 residues. CDR1 and CDR2 (germline): SGHVS, FQNEAQ. The V and J ends lost 5 bases and 5 bases, in that order; junction bases with no gene match: 7. The CDR3 protein is CASSHRLAGLTGELFF. DNA for the CDR3: TGTGCCAGCAGCCATCGACTAGCGGGGTTAACCGGGGAGCTGTTTTTT.

This rearrangement joins TRBV29-1 to TRBJ2-7, with a tentative D call TRBD2 (6 bases). Germline V CDR1 and CDR2: SQVTM, ANQGSEA. The CDR3 spans 13 residues. V dropped 1 base and J dropped 4 bases, with 11 bases sitting between them. The CDR3 coding sequence is TGCAGCGTTGAAGTAGACCGGGGGTACGAGCAGTACTTC. This translates into CSVEVDRGYEQYF.

The genes are TRBV27 and TRBJ2-7; D unclear. The CDR3 has 15 residues. Germline V lookup: CDR1 MNHEY, CDR2 SMNVEV (reference sequence). V lost 3 bases and J lost 2, with 14 bases in between. The CDR3 region is CASSFVSEKTYEQYF. The CDR3 bases are TGTGCCAGCAGTTTTGTGTCTGAGAAAACCTACGAGCAGTACTTC.

The genes are TRBV25-1 and TRBJ1-1; TRBD1 aligns across 9 bases. CDR1 and CDR2 from the germline V gene are MGHDK and SYGVNS. Trimming removed 2 bases from V and 4 bases from J; junction bases left unmatched: 2. The CDR3 spans 14 residues. CDR3 nucleotides: TGTGCCAGCAGTGAAACAGGGGGCGTCACTGAAGCTTTCTTT. Residues: CASSETGGVTEAFF.